This TCR beta chain comes out of a study of response to subunit inactivated influenza vaccine (dated by TCRdb to 2017 to 2018). Background on the whole study: The study used deep quantitative T cell receptor repertoire profiling to track responses to a trivalent subunit inactivated influenza vaccine. Broad study findings and their caveats: The authors proposed that each seasonal influenza vaccination may bring in only a limited number of new T cells.

There are a few counts of this clonotype. This receptor's antigen is unknown. No base quality values were provided; no much bigger clone lies one nucleotide off. Preparation of the library involved RT-PCR. Sequencing took place on an Illumina HiSeq 2500. The public reads were run again by TCRdb, first through fastp at Q25 and then through MiXCR, and only productive beta chains were kept. Each CDR3 protein appears once, grouped with its most common genes and DNA. The sample records 600,000 to 850,000 distinct CDR3 sequences, 14% of which are singletons. The ten biggest clones cover approximately 7.6% of the sample. This receptor was obtained from a man in his fifties who received an inactivated influenza vaccine. Donor details come from another sample of the same person, matched by shared clones. The source was PBMCs from blood, collected around two weeks before vaccination.

The DNA is as follows: TGTGCCACAGACCTTGGGGGATTTAACACTGAAGCTTTCTTT. It codes for CATDLGGFNTEAFF. This sequence uses TRBV24-1 and TRBJ1-1; TRBD1 might be the D gene, on 5 matching bases. CDR1 is given as KGHDR and CDR2 as SFDVKD, both from the germline V gene. The CDR3, from cysteine to phenylalanine, totals 14 residues. Left in the record is the CDR3 DNA by itself, 42 bases read in frame from the first base. V gives up 10 bases and J gives up 2 bases, and the segment between their germline ends measures 16 bases.